This TCR beta chain was identified during a study of T cell repertoires in cytomegalovirus infection. Study-level background: Evidence of both CMV infection and a matching HLA type came from public TCR beta signatures. Study results and caveats: HLA-C-restricted CMV clonotypes gave the most frequent clonotype in two of eight donors.

The CDR3 length is 12 residues. V was cut by 3 bases and J by 1 base, with 6 bases left in between. CDR1 and CDR2 (germline): DFQATT, SNEGSKA (reference sequence). TCRdb analysed the reads with MiXCR anew, one entry per CDR3 protein. The table records about 320,000 distinct CDR3 sequences, more than 8% of them present only once. There are a few counts of this clonotype. Its target is unknown. This chain connects TRBV20-1 to TRBJ2-5; D gene ambiguous. This TCR was recovered from a human donor in good health (CMV status not recorded). Some clones in this sample may be carry-over from other donors' samples. The sample comprised PBMCs. The CDR3 here is CSASRTQETQYF. The CDR3 DNA follows: TGCAGTGCTAGCAGGACCCAAGAGACCCAGTACTTC.